A selection of T cell receptor beta chains follows, all from one sample in a study of T cells in localized non-small cell lung cancer. Only in-frame clones appear in the TCRdb table, and some are missing; sequencing was by immunoSEQ multiplex PCR. In the table there are 15,000 to 20,000 clones, roughly four fifths of which are singletons. The material sequenced was peripheral blood, taken before any cancer treatment. These receptors were collected from a male donor aged 60 or over with stage I lung adenocarcinoma. CDR3s include the opening cysteine and the closing phenylalanine or tryptophan. A D gene is named only where the DNA matches it firmly. The listing skips clone size in some rows; elsewhere it reads once, few, many or a size class.

clone_size d_call j_call v_call cdr3_aa cdr3_nt
. TRBD2 TRBJ2-5 TRBV5-1 CASSVSGMGRQETQYF TGCGCCAGCAGCGTTAGCGGGATGGGGCGCCAAGAGACCCAGTACTTC
. TRBD1 TRBJ1-2 TRBV6-5 CASSSQGGGGGYTF TGTGCCAGCAGTTCCCAGGGGGGTGGAGGGGGCTACACCTTC
. . TRBJ2-1 TRBV2 CASSPSSYNEQFF TGTGCCAGCAGCCCTAGCTCCTACAATGAGCAGTTCTTC
. TRBD1 TRBJ1-2 TRBV11-2 CASSRDRVTDGYTF TGTGCCAGCAGTCGGGACAGGGTCACAGATGGCTACACCTTC
. TRBD1 TRBJ1-4 TRBV7-9 CASSKFSGTGTNEKLFF TGTGCCAGCAGCAAATTTAGCGGGACAGGAACTAATGAAAAACTGTTTTTT
. . TRBJ1-5 TRBV6-1 CASSVGGYQPQHF TGTGCCAGCAGTGTAGGGGGGTATCAGCCCCAGCATTTT
. TRBD2 TRBJ2-5 TRBV19 CASSKGPRLASQETQYF TGTGCCAGTAGCAAGGGCCCTCGACTAGCGTCACAAGAGACCCAGTACTTC
few . TRBJ1-1 TRBV7-9 CASSLVRQVNTEAFF TGTGCCAGCAGCTTAGTCAGGCAGGTCAACACTGAAGCTTTCTTT
few . TRBJ2-3 TRBV5-8 CASSLGASTDTQYF TGTGCCAGCAGCCTTGGGGCGAGCACAGATACGCAGTATTTT
. . TRBJ2-5 TRBV18 CASSPLRGVGPQETQYF TGTGCCAGCTCACCACTACGGGGCGTAGGTCCCCAAGAGACCCAGTACTTC
. TRBD1 TRBJ1-2 TRBV5-1 CASSSRGQTYGYTF TGCGCCAGCAGCTCGCGGGGACAGACCTATGGCTACACCTTC
. TRBD2 TRBJ2-5 TRBV5-4 CASSLGGLAGAETQYF TGTGCCAGCAGCTTGGGGGGACTAGCGGGAGCAGAGACCCAGTACTTC
. . TRBJ1-1 TRBV7-3 CASSLERGVPEAFF TGTGCCAGCAGCTTAGAGAGGGGGGTCCCTGAAGCTTTCTTT
. . TRBJ1-1 TRBV2 CASSRDGTEAFF TGTGCCAGCAGTAGGGACGGCACTGAAGCTTTCTTT
few . TRBJ1-5 TRBV4-2 CASSQDWRGNQPQHF TGTGCCAGCAGCCAAGATTGGCGGGGCAATCAGCCCCAGCATTTT
few . TRBJ2-2 TRBV9 CASSVVEVGELFF TGTGCCAGCAGCGTAGTGGAGGTCGGGGAGCTGTTTTTT
. . TRBJ2-7 TRBV29-1 CSVLGGQNSYEQYF TGCAGCGTTTTAGGGGGTCAGAACTCCTACGAGCAGTACTTC
. . TRBJ2-7 TRBV30 CAWSRVDYEQYF TGTGCCTGGAGTAGGGTGGATTACGAGCAGTACTTC
. . TRBJ2-2 TRBV5-1 CASSLEAVNTGELFF TGCGCCAGCAGCTTGGAGGCAGTAAACACCGGGGAGCTGTTTTTT
. . TRBJ1-5 TRBV21-1 CASSQPPGPLFGQPQHF TGTGCCAGCAGCCAGCCCCCGGGACCCCTTTTCGGTCAGCCCCAGCATTTT
. . TRBJ2-1 TRBV15 CATSSNIRVLEQFF TGTGCCACCAGCAGCAACATTAGAGTCCTTGAGCAGTTCTTC
. . TRBJ2-2 TRBV7-9 CASSWGTTGELFF TGTGCCAGCAGCTGGGGGACCACCGGGGAGCTGTTTTTT
. . TRBJ1-5 TRBV19 CASKVAGESYSNQPQHF TGTGCCAGTAAGGTCGCAGGGGAAAGCTATAGCAATCAGCCCCAGCATTTT
. TRBD2 TRBJ2-1 TRBV5-4 CASSVLTSGGGDEQFF TGTGCCAGCAGCGTTCTGACTAGCGGGGGTGGGGATGAGCAGTTCTTC
. TRBD2 TRBJ2-3 TRBV11-3 CASSSTLTGGEDTQYF TGTGCCAGCAGCTCAACCTTGACGGGAGGGGAAGATACGCAGTATTTT
. TRBD2 TRBJ2-3 TRBV4-1 CASSQERGGPDTQYF TGCGCCAGCAGCCAAGAGCGGGGGGGCCCAGATACGCAGTATTTT
. TRBD2 TRBJ2-2 TRBV11-2 CASSLGFGGAEDTGELFF TGTGCCAGCAGCTTAGGGTTCGGGGGGGCCGAGGACACCGGGGAGCTGTTTTTT
few TRBD1 TRBJ2-1 TRBV5-6 CASSSQTGGRRNEQFF TGTGCCAGCAGCTCGCAGACAGGGGGCAGGAGGAATGAGCAGTTCTTC